This note documents a single T cell receptor beta chain sequence. As handled by the study authors: It was from reference gene primer amplification that nucleated cell counts were estimated. Libraries were prepared by immunoSEQ multiplex PCR; TCRdb keeps only in-frame clonotypes and omits some of them. The DNA was the basis for D and trimming; V, J and clone size are from that table. The sample includes roughly 86,000 clones, around 85% of them seen just once. The CDR3 length is 14 residues. Germline CDR1 SGHKS, CDR2 YYEKEE (reference sequence). Trimming removed 2 bases from V and 5 bases from J; junction bases left unmatched: 5. The data derive from a study of blood T cell repertoires in COVID-19. Study details: There were acute and convalescent COVID-19 samples, and they came from the United States, Italy and Spain. The analysed material was cDNA or gDNA that came from T cells, B-cell-depleted T cells, or PBMCs.

Sequencing used peripheral blood. The source is a man aged 50 or older with acute or convalescent COVID-19. V usage is TRBV5-5 and J usage is TRBJ1-1; TRBD1 matches 8 bases. This CDR3 reads CASSFGQGWTEAFF. CDR3 nucleotides: TGTGCCAGCAGCTTTGGACAGGGCTGGACTGAAGCTTTCTTT.